The subject of this entry is one T cell receptor beta chain. These data come from a study of shared clonotypes between healthy human individuals. This was a deep-level run. Using immunoSEQ multiplex PCR, the repertoire was profiled, and TCRdb retains in-frame clones only, with some absent. The sample includes roughly 680,000 clones, around 70% of them seen just once. Germline V CDR1 and CDR2: SGHDN, FVKESK. This CDR3 region has 15 residues. Losses at the gene ends were 1 base for V and 11 bases for J; bases not matched to a gene: 8. Material for sequencing was memory CD4+ T cells sorted from blood. The sample's subset: CD45RA-negative fraction. The origin of this receptor is a woman in her 30s in good health. The chain joins TRBV14 to TRBJ2-5, with 12 bases fitting TRBD1. DNA of the CDR3: TGTGCCAGCAGCCAAGGTCCCGGGACAGGGGGCGCGCAGTACTTC. Protein product: CASSQGPGTGGAQYF.